This passage covers 30 T cell receptor beta chains from one sample sequenced in a study of T cell responses to AZD1222 COVID-19 vaccine. Libraries were prepared by immunoSEQ multiplex PCR; TCRdb keeps only in-frame clonotypes and omits some of them. Of some 120,000 clones in the sample, about 92% were seen once. The sequencing here drew on peripheral blood, taken on day 0 of AZD1222 vaccination. All receptors come from an adult in good health.

The V call is TRBV7-6, the J call TRBJ2-2, with unresolved D. The CDR3 totals 15 residues. Trimming pared 5 bases from V and 4 bases from J, leaving 14 bases between. Germline-derived CDR1 and CDR2 are SGHVS and FNYEAQ. CDR3 in DNA: TGTGCCAGCAGCCCGCCAATGACCCGCACCGGGGAGCTGTTTTTT. It yields the protein CASSPPMTRTGELFF. The full variable domain, its missing parts supplied by reference TRBV7-6 and TRBJ2-2, is GAGVSQSPRYKVTKRGQDVALRCDPISGHVSLYWYRQALGQGPEFLTYFNYEAQQDKSGLPNDRFSAERPEGSISTLTIQRTEQRDSAMYRCASSPPMTRTGELFFGEGSRLTVL.

The rearrangement joins TRBV5-1 to TRBJ2-4; possible D gene TRBD1, 5 bases. Deletions cut 4 bases from V and 9 bases from J, with 17 bases between. CDR1 is SGHRS and CDR2 is YFSETQ in the germline V gene. The CDR3 consists of 14 residues. In DNA, the CDR3 is TGCGCCAGCAGCCTCCCCGTGGTAGGGGCCATTCAGTACTTC. Translation: CASSLPVVGAIQYF.

The CDR3 bases are TGTGCCAGCAGCTTAGTCGGGACTTTACATGAGCAGTTCTTC. It translates to CASSLVGTLHEQFF. This chain uses TRBV7-9 with TRBJ2-1; D perhaps matches TRBD2 (6 bases). Germline loops: CDR1 SEHNR, CDR2 FQNEAQ (reference sequence). The V end was cut by 1 base, the J end by 8 bases, with 12 bases between. This CDR3 contains 14 residues.

The chain joins TRBV7-9 to TRBJ2-7; no reliable D call. Germline CDR1 and CDR2: SEHNR and FQNEAQ (reference sequence). Trimming stripped 3 bases from V and 3 bases from J, with 15 bases between. The CDR3 is made up of 15 amino acids. CDR3 sequence (DNA): TGTGCCAGCAGCTTTTGGCCAAACCCTTACTACGAGCAGTACTTC. The encoded protein is CASSFWPNPYYEQYF.

V is TRBV9 and J is TRBJ2-1, with TRBD2 matching over 10 bases. CDR1 and CDR2 (germline): SGDLS, YYNGEE. The CDR3 contains 15 residues. Unmatched junction bases numbered 5, after V lost 0 bases and J lost 8 bases. The CDR3 region has the DNA TGTGCCAGCAGCGTAGGCGGGACTAGCGCTCATGAGCAGTTCTTC. As protein: CASSVGGTSAHEQFF.

This clone was picked up one time. CDR3 DNA: TGTGCCAGCAGCTTGGGACAGGGAGGTGAAAAACTGTTTTTT. Encoded protein: CASSLGQGGEKLFF. V and J are TRBV7-9 and TRBJ1-4; TRBD1 matches 9 bases. J lost 7 bases, V lost 3 bases, and 3 bases had no gene match. This CDR3 comprises 14 residues. The germline V gene encodes CDR1 SEHNR and CDR2 FQNEAQ (reference sequence). Supplemented by reference TRBV7-9 and TRBJ1-4, the full variable domain reads DTGVSQNPRHKITKRGQNVTFRCDPISEHNRLYWYRQTLGQGPEFLTYFQNEAQLEKSRLLSDRFSAERPKGSFSTLEIQRTEQGDSAMYLCASSLGQGGEKLFFGSGTQLSVL.

The J gene is TRBJ1-1, the V gene TRBV3-1 (or the pseudogene TRBV3-2), with D possibly being TRBD1 (5 bases). The length of the CDR3 is 17 residues. Between the trimmed V and J ends, which lost 4 bases and 1 base, there was a span of 19 bases. The V gene's germline CDR1 is LGHDT and CDR2 YNNKEL (reference sequence). The CDR3 bases are TGTGCCAGCAGCCCACTCCGGGGCCGAGAATCGAACACTGAAGCTTTCTTT. Residues: CASSPLRGRESNTEAFF.

This chain connects TRBV5-1 to TRBJ2-2; possible D gene TRBD1, 6 bases. The V gene lost 5 bases and the J gene lost 8 bases, with 16 bases spanning the gap. Germline V gives CDR1 SGHRS, CDR2 YFSETQ. The length of the CDR3 is 14 residues. The CDR3, as DNA: TGCGCCAGCAGTTCACAGGGCCCAGCTGGGGAGCTGTTTTTT. Protein product: CASSSQGPAGELFF.

This sequence joins TRBV28 and TRBJ1-5; D is ambiguous. Germline values: CDR1 MDHEN, CDR2 SYDVKM. The CDR3 loop spans 15 amino acids. With 6 bases removed from V and 1 base from J, the gap between germline ends came to 13 bases. CDR3 DNA sequence: TGTGCCAGCAGCCGGCGGGAGTTCAGCAATCAGCCCCAGCATTTT. Its translation: CASSRREFSNQPQHF. The complete variable domain, with remaining parts taken from reference TRBV28 and TRBJ1-5, reads DVKVTQSSRYLVKRTGEKVFLECVQDMDHENMFWYRQDPGLGLRLIYFSYDVKMKEKGDIPEGYSVSREKKERFSLILESASTNQTSMYLCASSRREFSNQPQHFGDGTRLSIL.

This sequence joins TRBV19 and TRBJ2-1, with 14 positions matching TRBD2. V trimming: 7 bases; J trimming: 1 base; junction bases outside the gene matches: 6. The germline gives CDR1 LNHDA, CDR2 SQIVND (reference sequence). The CDR3 runs 17 residues. The CDR3 DNA follows: TGTGCCAGTATTGGGACTAGCGGGAGCGGTTCCTACAATGAGCAGTTCTTC. Protein product: CASIGTSGSGSYNEQFF. Full variable domain (rest looked up from reference TRBV19 and TRBJ2-1): DGGITQSPKYLFRKEGQNVTLSCEQNLNHDAMYWYRQDPGQGLRLIYYSQIVNDFQKGDIAEGYSVSREKKESFPLTVTSAQKNPTAFYLCASIGTSGSGSYNEQFFGPGTRLTVL.

The gene calls are TRBV10-3 and TRBJ1-6, with a tentative D call TRBD1 (6 bases). V lost 0 bases to trimming and J lost 5 bases, with 11 bases between them. Per the germline V gene, CDR1 is ENHRY and CDR2 is SYGVKD. CDR3 length: 16 amino acids. The CDR3 loop reads CAISESGRGNNSPLHF. Written as DNA, the CDR3 is TGTGCCATCAGTGAGTCGGGCAGGGGAAATAATTCACCCCTCCACTTT.

The sample holds one count of this clone. This rearrangement joins TRBV5-1 to TRBJ1-5; no clear D gene. CDR1 is SGHRS, CDR2 YFSETQ, per germline. This CDR3 is 13 amino acids long. V lost 0 bases, J lost 1 base, and 2 bases lay in between. The CDR3 here is CASSLESNQPQHF. The CDR3 DNA is TGCGCCAGCAGCTTGGAGAGCAATCAGCCCCAGCATTTT.

This clone was found once. The genes are TRBV6-4 and TRBJ2-2; D is unclear. Germline CDR1 is MRHNA and CDR2 is SNTAGT. V was clipped by 6 bases and J by 2 bases, with 10 bases between them. The CDR3 totals 14 residues. The CDR3 loop is CASSPEENTGELFF. The CDR3 bases are TGTGCCAGCAGCCCGGAAGAAAACACCGGGGAGCTGTTTTTT.

The rearrangement links TRBV6-5 to TRBJ1-4, with 7 bases matching TRBD1. The CDR3 loop spans 15 amino acids. The ends lost 4 bases at V and 1 base at J; junction bases unmatched: 3. Germline V lookup: CDR1 MNHEY, CDR2 SVGAGI. CDR3 protein: CASSSRQGTNEKLFF. The DNA for the CDR3 is TGTGCCAGCAGTTCCCGACAGGGAACTAATGAAAAACTGTTTTTT.

The rearrangement uses TRBV5-8 and TRBJ1-4; 9 positions agree with TRBD1. The length of the CDR3 is 15 residues. Germline V gene lookup returns CDR1 SGHTS and CDR2 YDEGEE. V was clipped by 4 bases and J by 6 bases; unmatched bases: 7. This CDR3 reads CASSPYGTGYEKLFF. CDR3 DNA: TGTGCCAGCAGCCCTTACGGGACAGGGTATGAAAAACTGTTTTTT.

This sequence joins TRBV14 and TRBJ2-1; 9 nucleotides match TRBD2. V was pared by 1 base and J by 5 bases, with 6 bases of the junction left unmatched. Germline CDR1 is SGHDN and CDR2 is FVKESK. There are 16 residues in the CDR3. CDR3 bases: TGTGCCAGCAGCCAAGTGCAAGCGGGAGGCAACAATGAGCAGTTCTTC. Residues: CASSQVQAGGNNEQFF.

The chain carries TRBV27 and TRBJ2-7; 11 bases map to TRBD1. The J segment lost 5 bases and the V segment lost 9 bases, leaving 3 bases of the junction unmatched. Germline CDR1 MNHEY, CDR2 SMNVEV (reference sequence). There are 12 residues in the CDR3. The CDR3 nucleotides are TGTGCCAGTGGGACAGGGGGGGACGAGCAGTACTTC. This sequence encodes CASGTGGDEQYF.

This clone was found once. The CDR3 reads CARSLASGQYRNTGELFF. Here the CDR3 DNA reads TGTGCCAGAAGCTTGGCCTCCGGACAGTACCGGAACACCGGGGAGCTGTTTTTT. The chain combines TRBV5-3 with TRBJ2-2; perhaps TRBD1 as D (6 bases). TRBV5-3 is marked as an open reading frame, function uncertain. CDR3 length: 18 amino acids. With 0 bases removed from V and 1 base from J, the gap between germline ends came to 16 bases.

The chain couples TRBV7-9 to TRBJ2-4, with TRBD1 identical over 8 bases. The J segment lost 8 bases and the V segment lost 5 bases, leaving 8 bases of the junction unmatched. CDR1 and CDR2 from the germline V gene are SEHNR and FQNEAQ (reference sequence). There are 14 residues in the CDR3. The CDR3 sequence: CASSVDRGLDIQYF. In DNA form, the CDR3 reads TGTGCCAGCAGCGTAGACAGGGGCCTGGACATTCAGTACTTC. Looking up the rest from reference TRBV7-9 and TRBJ2-4 gives the full variable domain: DTGVSQNPRHKITKRGQNVTFRCDPISEHNRLYWYRQTLGQGPEFLTYFQNEAQLEKSRLLSDRFSAERPKGSFSTLEIQRTEQGDSAMYLCASSVDRGLDIQYFGAGTRLSVL.

V gene TRBV2 combines with J gene TRBJ1-1, with D perhaps TRBD1 (5 bases). This CDR3 contains 17 residues. V was pared by 5 bases and J by 3 bases, with 22 bases between. Germline V gene data show CDR1 as SNHLY and CDR2 as FYNNEI. CDR3 sequence: CASSLTGVAGEDTEAFF. DNA of the CDR3: TGTGCCAGCAGTTTGACGGGGGTCGCAGGCGAAGACACTGAAGCTTTCTTT.

The genes are TRBV2 and TRBJ1-1, with unresolved D. Germline loops: CDR1 SNHLY, CDR2 FYNNEI. V was clipped by 7 bases and J by 1 base, with 10 bases between them. This CDR3 has 13 amino acids. CDR3 region: CASMPDRNTEAFF. CDR3 nucleotides: TGTGCCAGCATGCCGGACCGGAACACTGAAGCTTTCTTT.

V and J are TRBV2 and TRBJ1-4; D unclear. This CDR3 contains 12 residues. Trimming took off 8 bases at V and 5 bases at J, with 9 bases between the two ends. The germline gives CDR1 SNHLY, CDR2 FYNNEI. The CDR3 DNA reads TGTGCCAGCCGTCTCGGGAATGAAAAACTGTTTTTT. Its protein is CASRLGNEKLFF.

The rearrangement joins TRBV12-3 or TRBV12-4 to TRBJ2-2; D remains ambiguous. This CDR3 contains 13 residues. V lost 2 bases and J lost 7, with 8 bases in between. The CDR3 loop reads CASSLNSLGELFF. The CDR3 coding sequence is TGTGCCAGCAGTTTAAATTCACTCGGGGAGCTGTTTTTT.

This chain connects TRBV28 to TRBJ1-2; 7 bases align to TRBD1. The germline V gene encodes CDR1 MDHEN and CDR2 SYDVKM. J gave up 8 bases and V 7 bases, and 13 bases lay outside the gene matches. The CDR3 extends over 14 amino acids. This CDR3 is CASTNPGTAGGYTF. CDR3 coding DNA: TGTGCCAGCACCAATCCCGGGACAGCGGGGGGCTACACCTTC.

Only a few counts were recorded for this clone. V is TRBV10-3 and J is TRBJ2-1; 11 bases agree with TRBD2. The trim removed 2 bases at V and 3 bases at J, leaving 0 bases unmatched. This CDR3 spans 15 amino acids. Germline CDR1 reads ENHRY; CDR2 reads SYGVKD. CDR3 protein: CAISETSGSYNEQFF. The CDR3 DNA reads TGTGCCATCAGTGAGACTAGCGGGAGCTACAATGAGCAGTTCTTC.

V is TRBV9 and J is TRBJ2-7; D gene uncertain. The germline V and J ends were trimmed by 0 bases and 0 bases, with 16 bases remaining between them. This CDR3 contains 17 residues. Germline V gene lookup returns CDR1 SGDLS and CDR2 YYNGEE. The chain's CDR3 is CASSVGPVGASSYEQYF. Written as DNA, the CDR3 is TGTGCCAGCAGCGTAGGCCCCGTGGGCGCTAGCTCCTACGAGCAGTACTTC.

The gene calls are TRBV27 and TRBJ1-1; no clear D gene. The V gene lost 7 bases and the J gene lost 1 base, with 13 bases spanning the gap. The CDR3 has 14 residues. Germline V gene lookup returns CDR1 MNHEY and CDR2 SMNVEV (reference sequence). CDR3 protein: CASTSGGWNTEAFF. The CDR3 DNA follows: TGTGCCAGCACCTCGGGAGGTTGGAACACTGAAGCTTTCTTT.

The CDR3: CASSSPLGQENTEAFF. The DNA for the CDR3 is TGTGCCAGCAGTTCCCCTCTGGGACAGGAGAACACTGAAGCTTTCTTT. This chain links TRBV27 with TRBJ1-1, with 8 nucleotides matching TRBD1. The CDR3 covers 16 residues. V shed 4 bases and J 1 base; nucleotides not matched to a gene: 8. Germline values: CDR1 MNHEY, CDR2 SMNVEV (reference sequence).

The V call is TRBV11-2, the J call TRBJ1-3; D not certain. Trimming removed 4 bases at V and 0 bases at J, with 10 bases between. Germline CDR1 SGHAT, CDR2 FQNNGV. The CDR3 runs 15 residues. CDR3 region: CASSYSHSSGNTIYF. CDR3 bases: TGTGCCAGCAGCTATAGTCATAGCTCTGGAAACACCATATATTTT. Full variable domain (rest looked up from reference TRBV11-2 and TRBJ1-3): EAGVAQSPRYKIIEKRQSVAFWCNPISGHATLYWYQQILGQGPKLLIQFQNNGVVDDSQLPKDRFSAERLKGVDSTLKIQPAKLEDSAVYLCASSYSHSSGNTIYFGEGSWLTVV.

This clone came up once. The chain links TRBV27 to TRBJ1-2; 7 positions match TRBD1. CDR3 length: 14 residues. Germline V gene lookup returns CDR1 MNHEY and CDR2 SMNVEV (reference sequence). Trimming removed 4 bases from V and 8 bases from J; junction bases left unmatched: 10. The CDR3 bases are TGTGCCAGCAGTTCGTCGAGGGGGCTAGAGGGCTACACCTTC. Protein: CASSSSRGLEGYTF.